A selection of T cell receptor beta chains follows, all from one sample in a study of blood T cell repertoires in COVID-19. Here immunoSEQ multiplex PCR was the method, and the copy in TCRdb shows in-frame clones only, minus some. The sample contains about 340,000 clones, approximately 86% of which appear only once. The sequenced material came from peripheral blood. These receptor sequences come from a woman aged 55-75 years with COVID-19, enrolled during active disease. CDR3s include the opening cysteine and the closing phenylalanine or tryptophan. D genes are given only for firm matches. A clone size is listed for some rows: how often the clone was seen (once, few, many), or a class if it is expanded.

TRBV9	TRBJ2-2	-	TRBD2	TGTGCCAGCAGCACCCGGGGGGGCACGACCGGGGAGCTGTTTTTT	CASSTRGGTTGELFF
TRBV9	TRBJ2-6	-	-	TGTGCCAGCAGCGTAGCTAAAAGCTCAGGGGCCAACGTCCTGACTTTC	CASSVAKSSGANVLTF
TRBV13	TRBJ2-3	once	TRBD2	TGTGCCAGCACCCTTGGGAGGGGAAATTTCGATACGCAGTATTTT	CASTLGRGNFDTQYF
TRBV19	TRBJ2-3	-	TRBD1	TGTGCCAGTAGTATAGGGACAGGGTCTCGCACAGATACGCAGTATTTT	CASSIGTGSRTDTQYF
TRBV7-8	TRBJ2-7	-	-	TGTGCCAGCACCGCGTTACGAGCCTCCTCCTACGAGCAGTACTTC	CASTALRASSYEQYF
TRBV27	TRBJ2-1	-	-	TGTGCCAGCAGTTTCAAGCCCAGGGACACTGAGCAGTTCTTC	CASSFKPRDTEQFF
TRBV18	TRBJ2-1	once	-	TGTGCCAGCTCACCAGAAGGGGGGGGGATCAATGAGCAGTTCTTC	CASSPEGGGINEQFF
TRBV3-1/TRBV3-2	TRBJ2-7	-	TRBD2	TGTGCCAGCAGCCATGTAACTAGCGGGGGACCCTACGAGCAGTACTTC	CASSHVTSGGPYEQYF
TRBV19	TRBJ1-1	-	-	TGTGCCAGTAGTCCTTCGAACACTGAAGCTTTCTTT	CASSPSNTEAFF
TRBV15	TRBJ2-3	-	-	TGTGCCTCCGGAGACGGAATCACAGATACGCAGTATTTT	CASGDGITDTQYF
TRBV4-1	TRBJ1-2	-	-	TGCGCCAGCAGCCAAGAATCAGGACACGCCTATGGCTACACCTTC	CASSQESGHAYGYTF
TRBV5-1	TRBJ2-7	-	TRBD2	TGCGCCAGCAGCGTGTCGGGGGGGACCTCCTACGAGCAGTACTTC	CASSVSGGTSYEQYF
TRBV4-3	TRBJ1-1	-	TRBD1	TGCGCCAGCAGCCACGGGACAGGTGGGCAAGCTTTCTTT	CASSHGTGGQAFF
TRBV12-3/TRBV12-4	TRBJ1-2	-	-	TGTGCCAGCAGTTTTGACAGCCGCTATGGCTACACCTTC	CASSFDSRYGYTF
TRBV5-6	TRBJ2-2	-	TRBD2	TGTGCCAGCAGCTTTGTACTAGCGGAGATGGGGGAGCTGTTTTTT	CASSFVLAEMGELFF
TRBV6-5	TRBJ1-5	-	-	TGTGCCAGCAGTTACTCAATTTGGGATCGGGGTCAGCCCCAGCATTTT	CASSYSIWDRGQPQHF
TRBV12-3/TRBV12-4	TRBJ2-2	-	-	TGTGCCAGCAGTTTCTCGAACACCGGGGAGCTGTTTTTT	CASSFSNTGELFF
TRBV19	TRBJ1-1	-	-	TGTGCCAGCCGGACAGACCAAAACACTGAAGCTTTCTTT	CASRTDQNTEAFF
TRBV10-3	TRBJ2-1	-	-	TGTGCCATCAGTGGACCCAAGGTACCTCATCGGAGCTCCTACAATGAGCAGTTCTTC	CAISGPKVPHRSSYNEQFF